This entry lists 18 T cell receptor beta chains sequenced from one sample in a study of CD8 T cells in ankylosing spondylitis. Points from the study as a whole: Eight highly homologous variants made up a TCR beta motif, and this motif appeared characteristic of ankylosing spondylitis blood.

TCRdb reprocessed the 5' RACE reads with MiXCR, giving one entry per CDR3 protein. The profile shows a few hundred thousand distinct CDR3 sequences, approximately 20% of them singletons. These TCRs' antigens remain unknown. The specimen sequenced was blood, either unsorted or a sorted T cell fraction (not recorded which). These receptors were obtained from a male donor with ankylosing spondylitis.

This clonotype was counted a few times. This chain uses TRBV6-5 with TRBJ2-1, with 10 bases that match TRBD2. The ends lost 0 bases at V and 4 bases at J; junction bases unmatched: 6. From germline, CDR1 is MNHEY and CDR2 SVGAGI. The CDR3 runs to 17 residues. The CDR3 bases are TGTGCCAGCAGTTACTCGATGCGGACTAGCGGTTACAATGAGCAGTTCTTC. It specifies CASSYSMRTSGYNEQFF.

The rearrangement links TRBV2 to TRBJ2-5; 9 nucleotides align to TRBD1. Unmatched junction bases numbered 10, after V lost 6 bases and J lost 5 bases. The CDR3 length is 15 residues. Germline V CDR1 and CDR2: SNHLY, FYNNEI. CDR3 sequence (DNA): TGTGCCAGCAGCCAAGAGGGACAGGGAGCGGAGACCCAGTACTTC. Translating it yields CASSQEGQGAETQYF. The whole variable domain, filled in from reference TRBV2 and TRBJ2-5, reads EPEVTQTPSHQVTQMGQEVILRCVPISNHLYFYWYRQILGQKVEFLVSFYNNEISEKSEIFDDQFSVERPDGSNFTLKIRSTKLEDSAMYFCASSQEGQGAETQYFGPGTRLLVL.

Only a few counts were recorded for this clonotype. This chain links TRBV11-2 with TRBJ1-2, with TRBD1 as a possible D gene (6 bases). CDR1 SGHAT and CDR2 FQNNGV come from the germline V gene. This CDR3 region has 16 residues. Trimming pared 5 bases from V and 2 bases from J, leaving 18 bases between. The CDR3 spells CASSPLNRVKNYGYTF. The CDR3 DNA reads as TGTGCCAGCAGCCCCCTGAACAGGGTAAAAAACTATGGCTACACCTTC.

The sample holds a few counts of this clonotype. The chain couples TRBV20-1 to TRBJ1-1; the D is unclear. The CDR3 extends over 15 amino acids. The V end was cut by 5 bases, the J end by 0 bases, with 16 bases between. The germline CDR1 and CDR2 sequences are DFQATT and SNEGSKA (reference sequence). CDR3 residues: CSARTIFGMNTEAFF. The DNA for the CDR3 is TGCAGTGCTCGTACAATCTTCGGAATGAACACTGAAGCTTTCTTT.

This chain joins TRBV12-3 or TRBV12-4 and TRBJ1-5; D not certain. The V and J ends lost 8 bases and 0 bases respectively, with 8 bases between them. This CDR3 has 13 residues. The chain's CDR3 is CASGSVSNQPQHF. CDR3 bases: TGTGCCAGCGGGTCGGTTAGCAATCAGCCCCAGCATTTT.

This clonotype showed up just a few times. J is TRBJ2-1 and V is TRBV7-2, with 10 bases that match TRBD2. The CDR3 contains 15 residues. Germline V CDR1 and CDR2: SGHTA, FQGNSA. The ends lost 5 bases at V and 8 bases at J; junction bases unmatched: 9. The CDR3 bases are TGTGCCAGCAGCCGACAGGTAGCGGGAGGCGATGAGCAGTTCTTC. This translates into CASSRQVAGGDEQFF.

The chain recombines TRBV20-1 with TRBJ2-7; 16 bases line up with TRBD2. Germline CDR1 reads DFQATT; CDR2 reads SNEGSKA (reference sequence). This CDR3 is 17 amino acids long. The J segment lost 6 bases and the V segment lost 3 bases, leaving 11 bases of the junction unmatched. The CDR3 spells CSARTPGLAGGLGEQYF. CDR3 sequence (DNA): TGCAGTGCTAGGACTCCGGGACTAGCGGGAGGGCTGGGCGAGCAGTACTTC.

The rearrangement uses TRBV3-1 and TRBJ2-5; 7 nucleotides align to TRBD2. Germline V gene data show CDR1 as LGHDT and CDR2 as YNNKEL (reference sequence). V dropped 1 base and J dropped 4; count of bases not matched to a gene: 9. The CDR3 runs 16 residues. This chain's CDR3 is CASSQGLTGGRETQYF. The CDR3 nucleotides read TGTGCCAGCAGCCAAGGGTTGACGGGAGGACGAGAGACCCAGTACTTC.

The chain combines TRBV11-2 with TRBJ2-1; 12 nucleotides align to TRBD2. Germline V gives CDR1 SGHAT, CDR2 FQNNGV. This CDR3 spans 18 amino acids. V lost 3 bases to trimming and J lost 0 bases; unmatched junction nucleotides: 6. The CDR3 loop reads CASSLGLAGRSSYNEQFF. The CDR3, as DNA: TGTGCCAGCAGCTTGGGACTAGCGGGTCGAAGCTCCTACAATGAGCAGTTCTTC.

This clonotype occurred a few times. This rearrangement joins TRBV20-1 to TRBJ1-2, with 7 bases fitting TRBD1. The CDR3 totals 12 residues. With 6 bases clipped from V and 3 bases from J, the junction kept 4 bases outside the gene matches. CDR1 and CDR2 (germline): DFQATT, SNEGSKA (reference sequence). CDR3 DNA sequence: TGCAGTGCAAGACAGGGAGACTATGGCTACACCTTC. This sequence encodes CSARQGDYGYTF.

Only a few counts were recorded for this clonotype. This rearrangement joins TRBV9 to TRBJ1-5; D is undetermined. Germline-derived CDR1 and CDR2 are SGDLS and YYNGEE. CDR3 length equals 12 residues. Between the trimmed V and J ends, which lost 4 bases and 5 bases, there was a span of 7 bases. The CDR3 sequence: CASSPPYQPQHF. The CDR3 DNA is TGTGCCAGCAGCCCCCCATATCAGCCCCAGCATTTT. Together with reference TRBV9 and TRBJ1-5, the CDR3 gives the full variable domain: DSGVTQTPKHLITATGQRVTLRCSPRSGDLSVYWYQQSLDQGLQFLIQYYNGEERAKGNILERFSAQQFPDLHSELNLSSLELGDSALYFCASSPPYQPQHFGDGTRLSIL.

This clonotype was observed a handful of times. The chain joins TRBV19 to TRBJ1-1; D is possibly TRBD1 (5 bases). The CDR3 covers 16 residues. V gave up 4 bases and J gave up 0 bases, with 15 bases separating them. The germline CDR1 and CDR2 sequences are LNHDA and SQIVND (reference sequence). The CDR3 DNA sequence: TGTGCCAGTAGTAGCGGTGGTTTCAGGGTGAACACTGAAGCTTTCTTT. Its protein product is CASSSGGFRVNTEAFF.

The chain carries TRBV25-1 and TRBJ2-7, with D possibly being TRBD2 (6 bases). The CDR3 consists of 15 residues. Trimming took 6 bases from V and 3 from J, leaving 18 bases between them. CDR1 MGHDK and CDR2 SYGVNS come from the germline V gene. CDR3 protein: CASSPRGGKNYEQYF. In nucleotides, the CDR3 is TGTGCCAGCAGCCCCAGAGGCGGGAAGAACTACGAGCAGTACTTC.

This chain uses TRBV12-3 or TRBV12-4 with TRBJ1-5; D gene unclear. The CDR3 is 15 residues long. Trimming pared 3 bases from V and 2 bases from J, leaving 11 bases between. The DNA for the CDR3 is TGTGCCAGCAGTTTGATCACCAAGGGCAATCAGCCCCAGCATTTT. Amino acids: CASSLITKGNQPQHF.

This CDR3 is CSAKGTGGGNTEAFF. The CDR3 DNA sequence: TGCAGTGCTAAAGGGACAGGGGGCGGGAACACTGAAGCTTTCTTT. The rearrangement joins TRBV20-1 to TRBJ1-1; 12 nucleotides line up with TRBD1. Germline loops: CDR1 DFQATT, CDR2 SNEGSKA (reference sequence). The CDR3 has 15 residues. The V and J ends lost 4 bases and 1 base, in that order; junction bases with no gene match: 4.

For this clonotype: Compared with germline, one end of the junction differs, possibly owing to a read error. The rearrangement joins TRBV7-7 to TRBJ2-5; D is possibly TRBD1 or TRBD2 (6 bases each). The germline V gene has CDR1 SSHAT and CDR2 FNYEAQ (reference sequence). This CDR3 spans 16 amino acids. The chain's CDR3 is CASSLGGGESTETQYF. The CDR3 DNA follows: TGTGCTAGCAGCTTAGGGGGAGGTGAATCAACGGAGACCCAGTACTTC.

The chain joins TRBV3-1 to TRBJ2-1; 9 bases are shared with TRBD2. V shed 2 bases, J shed 4 bases, and the junction held 6 bases outside the gene matches. CDR1 LGHDT and CDR2 YNNKEL come from the germline V gene (reference sequence). The CDR3 sequence is 16 residues long. The CDR3 nucleotides read TGTGCCAGCAGCCAATTAGCGGGAGTGTCGTACAATGAGCAGTTCTTC. Its translation is CASSQLAGVSYNEQFF.

The gene calls are TRBV12-3 or TRBV12-4 and TRBJ2-3; 13 positions agree with TRBD2. Trimming removed 6 bases from V and 4 bases from J; junction bases left unmatched: 4. The CDR3 loop spans 15 amino acids. CDR3 DNA sequence: TGTGCCAGCAGCCAAACTAGCGGGAGGGCAGATACGCAGTATTTT. Amino acid sequence: CASSQTSGRADTQYF.